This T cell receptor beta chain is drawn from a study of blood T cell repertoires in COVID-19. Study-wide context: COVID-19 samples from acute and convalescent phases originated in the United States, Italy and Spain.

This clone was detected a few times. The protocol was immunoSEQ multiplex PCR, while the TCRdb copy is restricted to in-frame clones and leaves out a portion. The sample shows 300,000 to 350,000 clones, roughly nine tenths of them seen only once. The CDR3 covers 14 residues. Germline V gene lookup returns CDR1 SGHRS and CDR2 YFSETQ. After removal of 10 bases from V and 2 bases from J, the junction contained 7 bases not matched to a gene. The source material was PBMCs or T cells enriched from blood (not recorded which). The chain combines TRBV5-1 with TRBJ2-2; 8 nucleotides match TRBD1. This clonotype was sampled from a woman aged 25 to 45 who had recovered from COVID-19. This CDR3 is CARPGGRNTGELFF. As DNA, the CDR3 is TGCGCCCGCCCAGGGGGCCGAAACACCGGGGAGCTGTTTTTT.